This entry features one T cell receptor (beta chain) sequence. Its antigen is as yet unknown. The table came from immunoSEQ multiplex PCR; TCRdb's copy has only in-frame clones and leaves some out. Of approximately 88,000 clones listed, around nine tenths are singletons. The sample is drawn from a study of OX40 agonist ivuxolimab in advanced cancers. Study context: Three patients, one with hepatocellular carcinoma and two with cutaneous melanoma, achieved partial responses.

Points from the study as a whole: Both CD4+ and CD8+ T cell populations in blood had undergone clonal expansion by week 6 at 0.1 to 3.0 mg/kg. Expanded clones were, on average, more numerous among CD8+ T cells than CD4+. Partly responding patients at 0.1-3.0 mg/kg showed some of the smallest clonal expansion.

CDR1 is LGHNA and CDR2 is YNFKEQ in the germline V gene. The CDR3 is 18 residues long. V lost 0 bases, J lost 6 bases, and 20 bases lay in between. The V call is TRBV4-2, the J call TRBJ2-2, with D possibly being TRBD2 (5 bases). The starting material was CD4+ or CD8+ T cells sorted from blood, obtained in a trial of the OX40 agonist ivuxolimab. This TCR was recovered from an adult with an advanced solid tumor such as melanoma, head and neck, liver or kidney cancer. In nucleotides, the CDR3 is TGTGCCAGCAGCCAAGATACATGGGGAGCAGGATGGGCCGGGGAGCTGTTTTTT. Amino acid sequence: CASSQDTWGAGWAGELFF.